The T cell receptor beta chain under discussion was sequenced for a study of human CD8 memory T cell subsets. The study's findings and limits: Chao1 was used to estimate diversity, and its estimates suggested stem-like memory T cells were more diverse than precursor exhausted T cells.

The CDR3 has 16 amino acids. CDR1 LNHNV and CDR2 YYDKDF come from the germline V gene (reference sequence). Note on this clonotype: Its antigen is unknown.

A CCR7+ PD-1- TIGIT- phenotype characterized the stem-like memory CD8+ T cells (TSTEM). Total CD8+ T cells underwent enrichment via negative magnetic separation. For every subset, the RNA was derived from duplicate vials of roughly 140,000 sorted CD8+ T cells. Sequencing libraries of TCR beta were made by UMI-labeled 5' RACE. TCRdb reprocessed the 5' RACE reads and keeps a single row for each CDR3 protein, giving no DNA. In total, the table holds some 7,300 distinct CDR3 sequences. The sequence came from a human donor in good health. This rearrangement joins TRBV15 to TRBJ1-3; TCRdb reports TRBD1, a call that lacks DNA to check it against. Sequencing used CD8+ stem-like memory T cells (TSCM and TCM) sorted from PBMCs. Sample subset: stem-like memory CD8 T cells (TSTEM), CCR7+ PD-1- TIGIT-. CDR3 amino acids: CATSRDVTESRNTIYF. Full variable domain (remainder filled in from reference TRBV15 and TRBJ1-3): DAMVIQNPRYQVTQFGKPVTLSCSQTLNHNVMYWYQQKSSQAPKLLFHYYDKDFNNEADTPDNFQSRRPNTSFCFLDIRSPGLGDTAMYLCATSRDVTESRNTIYFGEGSWLTVV.